The clone carrying this T cell receptor beta chain appeared many times. The sample is drawn from a study of regulatory T cells in long-lasting Graves disease. Time point here: newly diagnosed GD, antithyroid drugs for less than 3 months. Following extraction of RNA from PBMCs, that RNA was used to make the TCR library. Libraries of TCR beta came from iRepertoire HTBI primers plus Arm-PCR of CDR3 regions. MiXCR was run by TCRdb on the multiplex PCR reads, yielding one entry per CDR3 protein. The table has approximately 300,000 distinct CDR3 sequences, more than 15% seen once. Trimming removed 7 bases at V and 0 bases at J, with 14 bases between. Germline CDR1 and CDR2: DFQATT and SNEGSKA (reference sequence). This CDR3 is 14 amino acids long.

The chain links TRBV20-1 to TRBJ2-3; perhaps TRBD2 as D (6 bases). Sequenced here: peripheral blood mononuclear cells (PBMCs), sampled at new diagnosis, from a patient treated with antithyroid drugs. This TCR was recovered from a female donor with Graves disease. The CDR3 DNA reads as TGCAGTGGCAAACTAGCAGTTAGCACAGATACGCAGTATTTT. Amino acids: CSGKLAVSTDTQYF.